The 3 T cell receptor beta chains listed next were all sequenced from one sample in a study of regulatory T cells in long-lasting Graves disease. As to time point: newly diagnosed GD, antithyroid drugs for less than 3 months. PBMCs provided the RNA from which the TCR library was made. Building of the TCR beta libraries involved iRepertoire HTBI primers and Arm-PCR of CDR3 regions. MiXCR, applied by TCRdb to the multiplex PCR reads, yields one record per CDR3 protein. The repertoire has around 480,000 distinct CDR3 sequences, about 15% of them found once; the top ten carry just under 25%. These data are also associated with another study on T cells in Graves' hyperthyroidism and ophthalmopathy.

Specimen: peripheral blood mononuclear cells (PBMCs), collected at new diagnosis, from a patient treated with antithyroid drugs. The origin of the receptors is a woman in her forties or fifties with Graves disease.

This clonotype was counted a few times. A much larger clonotype is one base distant, so this may be a read error. The chain links TRBV28 to TRBJ2-7; D not resolved. Germline V CDR1 and CDR2: MDHEN, SYDVKM. This CDR3 is built from 12 residues. Here the CDR3 reads CATSQAGSEQHF. The CDR3 coding sequence is TGTGCCACCTCGCAGGCTGGGTCCGAGCAGCACTTC.

This clonotype was seen only a few times. The rearrangement joins TRBV24-1 to TRBJ2-1; D is ambiguous. V lost 8 bases to trimming and J lost 10 bases, with 11 bases between them. This CDR3 spans 11 amino acids. Germline CDR1 is KGHDR and CDR2 is SFDVKD. The DNA of the CDR3 is TGTGCCACCATGTATTCGGCCGAGCAGTTCTTC. Translation gives CATMYSAEQFF.

This clonotype was seen a few times. The genes are TRBV7-2 and TRBJ2-2; D remains ambiguous. V was shortened by 5 bases and J by 6 bases, with 16 bases between the two germline ends. Per the germline V gene, CDR1 is SGHTA and CDR2 is FQGNSA. The CDR3 spans 15 residues. The chain's CDR3 is CASSPALVGAGELFF. CDR3 DNA: TGTGCCAGCAGCCCGGCCTTGGTGGGTGCCGGGGAGCTGTTTTTT. The variable domain in full, completed from reference TRBV7-2 and TRBJ2-2, reads GAGVSQSPSNKVTEKGKDVELRCDPISGHTALYWYRQSLGQGLEFLIYFQGNSAPDKSGLPSDRFSAERTGGSVSTLTIQRTQQEDSAVYLCASSPALVGAGELFFGEGSRLTVL.